Only a few counts were recorded for the clone carrying this TCR beta chain. Its antigen remains unidentified. The CDR3 loop spans 16 amino acids. Trimming removed 4 bases at V and 4 bases at J, with 23 bases between. Germline V gene lookup returns CDR1 GTSNPN and CDR2 SVGIG (reference sequence). The sample belongs to a study of T cells in Graves' hyperthyroidism and ophthalmopathy. RNA transcripts served as the template for amplifying TCR beta CDR3 regions. The TCR CDR3 was amplified in a first-round RT-PCR using the HTBI primer set. From the multiplex PCR reads, TCRdb called clonotypes with MiXCR, one entry per CDR3 protein. The sample carries 640,000 or so distinct CDR3 sequences, 14% recorded once. With duration under 3 months, ophthalmopathy was active: Clinical Activity Score at least 3, NOSPECS at least 4. Clinical symptoms, serum thyroxine, TRAb, thyroid ultrasound and orbital computed tomography informed diagnoses.

Study-level findings and limits: A model of 13 V-J pairs discriminated ophthalmopathy from stable hyperthyroidism. Most thyroid clonotypes expanded above 0.001 were also detected in blood.

V usage is TRBV30 and J usage is TRBJ2-7; the D is unclear. This TCR derives from a woman younger than 30 with Graves' ophthalmopathy. The sample comprised blood. The CDR3 DNA reads as TGTGCCTGGACCCACCGGAGACTCCCGAAGCTGTACGAGCAGTACTTC. It specifies CAWTHRRLPKLYEQYF.